The entry below gives a single T cell receptor beta chain sequence along with its context. Authors' data handling: It was from reference gene primer amplification that nucleated cell counts were estimated. This table comes from immunoSEQ multiplex PCR, and its TCRdb copy is limited to in-frame clones, with some not included. D and trimming come from the DNA, and the V and J calls and clone size come from that table. The data hold 200,000 to 300,000 clones, with about 91% observed a single time. Participants spanned ages about 18 to 90 years and resided in 24 US areas. Cohorts were based on clinical histories the participants reported. The sample belongs to a study of blood T cell repertoires in COVID-19. As for the study in general: From T cells, B-cell-depleted T cells, or PBMCs came the material, which was cDNA or gDNA.

CDR3 length: 16 amino acids. J is TRBJ2-3 and V is TRBV21-1; the table's D gene call, TRBD1, was not cross checked with the DNA. TRBV21-1 is a recognized pseudogene. Sequenced material: PBMCs or T cells enriched from blood (not recorded which). This receptor was taken from a middle-aged woman with acute COVID-19. As DNA, the CDR3 is TGTGCCAGCAGCAAAGACAGGACAGGGTGGGCAGATACGCAGTATTTT. It encodes CASSKDRTGWADTQYF.